The clone carrying this T cell receptor (beta chain) was picked up one time. What it binds is unknown. Per the germline V gene, CDR1 is SEHNR and CDR2 is FQNEAQ (reference sequence). The CDR3 runs 14 residues. Trimming left V 6 bases short and J 1 base short, with 13 bases between. This specimen comes from a study of siplizumab effects on memory and regulatory T cells. Points from the study as a whole: It seemed that naive T cells were more diverse than memory cells and were major contributors to the alloresponse. Alloreactive sequences tracing back to unstimulated CD4+ memory cells were significantly reduced by siplizumab.

Method: immunoSEQ multiplex PCR; TCRdb's copy keeps in-frame clones and lacks some. The table shows about 120,000 clones, with around 94% occurring only once. The chain links TRBV7-9 to TRBJ2-7; tentatively, D is TRBD2 (5 bases). Sequences were obtained from non-Treg CD4+ T cells sorted from blood. This receptor was obtained from a human donor in good health. The CDR3 is CASSYFGDSYEQYF. The CDR3 DNA is TGTGCCAGCAGTTATTTCGGGGATTCCTACGAGCAGTACTTC. Combining the CDR3 with reference TRBV7-9 and TRBJ2-7 gives the whole variable domain DTGVSQNPRHKITKRGQNVTFRCDPISEHNRLYWYRQTLGQGPEFLTYFQNEAQLEKSRLLSDRFSAERPKGSFSTLEIQRTEQGDSAMYLCASSYFGDSYEQYFGPGTRLTVT.